This T cell receptor beta chain was recorded in a study of blood T cell repertoires in COVID-19. In the source study's methods: The assay estimated nucleated cells by amplifying reference gene primers. TCRdb's table, derived via immunoSEQ multiplex PCR, lists solely in-frame clones and lacks some. The V and J calls and the clone size are those of that table, but D and trimming were determined from the DNA. The table shows 120,000 or so clones, with approximately 68% occurring only once. The CDR3 covers 15 residues. J lost 6 bases, V lost 10 bases, and 10 bases had no gene match. CDR1 is MGHDK and CDR2 is SYGVNS in the germline V gene.

The TCR was taken from a woman aged 70-85 years with acute or convalescent COVID-19. The V call is TRBV25-1, the J call TRBJ1-6; 9 bases fit TRBD1. Material for sequencing was peripheral blood. The CDR3 nucleotides read TGTGCCACCCACGGGACAGGGAGCCCTAATTCACCCCTCCACTTT. Its protein is CATHGTGSPNSPLHF.